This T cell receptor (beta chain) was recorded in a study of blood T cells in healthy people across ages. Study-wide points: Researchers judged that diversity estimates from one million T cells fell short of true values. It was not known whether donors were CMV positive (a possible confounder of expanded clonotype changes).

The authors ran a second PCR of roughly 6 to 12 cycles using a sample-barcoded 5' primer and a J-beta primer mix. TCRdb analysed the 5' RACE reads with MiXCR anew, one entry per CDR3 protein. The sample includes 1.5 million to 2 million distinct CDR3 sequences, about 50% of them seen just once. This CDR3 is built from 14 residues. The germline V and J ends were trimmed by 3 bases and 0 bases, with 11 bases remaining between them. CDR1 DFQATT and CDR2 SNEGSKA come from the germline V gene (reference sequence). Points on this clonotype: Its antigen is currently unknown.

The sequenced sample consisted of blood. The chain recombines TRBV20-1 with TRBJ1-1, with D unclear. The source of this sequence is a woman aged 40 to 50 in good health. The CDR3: CSASSAVLNTEAFF. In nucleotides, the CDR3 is TGCAGTGCTAGTTCGGCGGTCTTGAACACTGAAGCTTTCTTT.